Reported below is one T cell receptor beta chain. This specimen belongs to a study of cytomegalovirus exposure and HLA in healthy donors. Looked up from germline, CDR1 is MDHEN and CDR2 is SYDVKM. The CDR3 extends over 15 amino acids. Trimming left V 2 bases short and J 3 bases short, with 11 bases between. Profiling relied on immunoSEQ multiplex PCR, and the TCRdb table lists in-frame clones only, not all of them. In the table there are 150,000 to 250,000 clones, about 79% of which are singletons. Sequencing was carried out using PBMCs. The chain employs TRBV28 and TRBJ2-1; tentatively, D is TRBD2 (6 bases). The sequence came from a woman in her thirties in good health and CMV-seropositive. CDR3 coding DNA: TGTGCCAGCAGTTTAATCGGGGGTTACTACAATGAGCAGTTCTTC. Translation gives CASSLIGGYYNEQFF.